Sequencing of this T cell receptor beta chain was carried out in a study of blood T cell repertoires in COVID-19. TCRdb's table, derived via immunoSEQ multiplex PCR, lists solely in-frame clones and lacks some. This table has over 250,000 clones, more than 85% appearing once. The trim removed 4 bases at V and 3 bases at J, leaving 3 bases unmatched. Germline CDR1 is SGHDN and CDR2 is FVKESK. The CDR3 covers 14 residues. The chain has TRBV14 and TRBJ2-5; TRBD2 matches at 9 bases. This sequence was found in a man aged 35-49 years who had recovered from COVID-19. Sequenced input: PBMCs or T cells enriched from blood (not recorded which). The CDR3 protein is CASSPGGREETQYF. CDR3 DNA: TGTGCCAGCAGCCCGGGCGGGAGGGAAGAGACCCAGTACTTC.